These 21 T cell receptor beta chains were sequenced from one sample in a study of response to subunit inactivated influenza vaccine. TCRdb processed the RT-PCR reads anew with MiXCR; each CDR3 protein has one entry. Of roughly 700,000 distinct CDR3 sequences in the sample, more than 15% were seen once. The sequencing used PBMCs from blood, collected approximately 13 days after vaccination. The receptors were sampled from a man between 45 and 60 years old who received an inactivated influenza vaccine.

This chain joins TRBV6-5 and TRBJ2-7; TRBD1 is a possible D gene (5 bases). The CDR3 length is 14 residues. Germline assignment: CDR1 MNHEY and CDR2 SVGAGI. Trimming cost V 2 bases and J 0 bases, with 8 bases left between them. CDR3 loop: CASSYDRNSYEQYF. The CDR3 bases are TGTGCCAGCAGTTACGACAGAAACTCCTACGAGCAGTACTTC.

The chain joins TRBV27 to TRBJ2-1, with 12 bases aligning to TRBD1. Trimming at V came to 10 bases and at J to 7 bases, leaving 23 bases not matched to a gene. Per the germline V gene, CDR1 is MNHEY and CDR2 is SMNVEV (reference sequence). This CDR3 has 19 amino acids. The CDR3 protein is CAIKSRDRGRVPPSNEQFF. The CDR3 DNA sequence: TGTGCCATCAAATCTCGGGACAGGGGGCGCGTGCCCCCTTCAAATGAGCAGTTCTTC.

This clonotype was seen a handful of times. The gene calls are TRBV2 and TRBJ1-6, with unresolved D. CDR3 length equals 19 residues. From germline, CDR1 is SNHLY and CDR2 FYNNEI. V was trimmed by 8 bases and J by 7 bases, leaving 30 bases between them. CDR3 amino acids: CASRPNRYERLLGNSPLHF. The CDR3 DNA sequence: TGTGCCAGCCGACCGAATAGGTACGAGCGGCTATTGGGGAATTCACCCCTCCACTTT. Full variable domain (rest looked up from reference TRBV2 and TRBJ1-6): EPEVTQTPSHQVTQMGQEVILRCVPISNHLYFYWYRQILGQKVEFLVSFYNNEISEKSEIFDDQFSVERPDGSNFTLKIRSTKLEDSAMYFCASRPNRYERLLGNSPLHFGNGTRLTVT.

This clonotype was picked up a small number of times. The J gene is TRBJ1-5, the V gene TRBV5-5; no reliable D call. Trimming cost V 4 bases and J 3 bases, with 8 bases left between them. The CDR3 contains 13 residues. Germline CDR1 SGHKS, CDR2 YYEKEE (reference sequence). The CDR3 bases are TGTGCCAGCAGCCGGTCCCCCAATCAGCCCCAGCATTTT. Protein: CASSRSPNQPQHF.

This clonotype has a count of ten or more. CDR3 sequence: CASSFAEIYEQYF. In DNA form, the CDR3 reads TGTGCCAGCAGCTTCGCAGAAATCTACGAGCAGTACTTC. V gene TRBV5-5 combines with J gene TRBJ2-7; D call uncertain. The CDR3 extends over 13 amino acids. Germline values: CDR1 SGHKS, CDR2 YYEKEE (reference sequence). Trimming left V 2 bases short and J 3 bases short, with 9 bases between.

This clonotype was seen a handful of times. This chain joins TRBV10-2 and TRBJ1-5; D possibly corresponds to TRBD1 (5 bases). V dropped 5 bases and J dropped 5 bases, with 10 bases sitting between them. The CDR3 has 13 amino acids. CDR1 and CDR2 (germline): WSHSY, SAAADI. This CDR3 reads CASSTQQDQPQHF. Here the CDR3 DNA reads TGCGCCAGCAGTACACAACAGGATCAGCCCCAGCATTTT.

This chain connects TRBV9 to TRBJ2-3; TRBD1 might be the D (6 bases). The CDR3 runs to 15 residues. The V gene's germline CDR1 is SGDLS and CDR2 YYNGEE. The V end lost 3 bases, the J end lost 4 bases, and 15 bases lay between the germline ends. CDR3 nucleotide sequence: TGTGCCAGCAGCGCCGCAGGGGTCCTGGCAGATACGCAGTATTTT. Its translation: CASSAAGVLADTQYF.

This clonotype was seen repeatedly, ten times or more. The V gene is TRBV29-1, the J gene TRBJ2-5; 11 bases are shared with TRBD2. CDR3 size: 13 residues. Germline V lookup: CDR1 SQVTM, CDR2 ANQGSEA. V was pared by 4 bases and J by 4 bases, with 2 bases of the junction left unmatched. CDR3 sequence: CSVVAGGPETQYF. DNA of the CDR3: TGCAGCGTTGTAGCGGGAGGGCCAGAGACCCAGTACTTC. Full variable domain (rest looked up from reference TRBV29-1 and TRBJ2-5): SAVISQKPSRDICQRGTSLTIQCQVDSQVTMMFWYRQQPGQSLTLIATANQGSEATYESGFVIDKFPISRPNLTFSTLTVSNMSPEDSSIYLCSVVAGGPETQYFGPGTRLLVL.

This rearrangement joins TRBV10-3 to TRBJ2-3; 12 bases agree with TRBD2. The germline gives CDR1 ENHRY, CDR2 SYGVKD. The CDR3 is 15 amino acids. J was trimmed by 6 bases and V by 4 bases; bases with no gene match: 5. CDR3 DNA: TGTGCCATCAGTGGACTAGCGGGAGCTCCCGATACGCAGTATTTT. Residues: CAISGLAGAPDTQYF.

This sequence joins TRBV4-3 and TRBJ2-2; 10 nucleotides agree with TRBD1. This CDR3 is 17 amino acids long. Germline assignment: CDR1 LGHNA and CDR2 YSLEER. J was trimmed by 6 bases and V by 1 base; bases with no gene match: 8. Here the CDR3 reads CASSQGRQGANPGELFF. For the CDR3, the DNA is TGCGCCAGCAGCCAAGGGCGACAGGGGGCAAACCCCGGGGAGCTGTTTTTT.

This clonotype was recorded a few times. V usage is TRBV5-1 and J usage is TRBJ1-1, with D tentatively TRBD1 (5 bases). Germline V gene data show CDR1 as SGHRS and CDR2 as YFSETQ. CDR3 size: 14 residues. Trimming took off 3 bases at V and 1 base at J, with 10 bases between the two ends. The DNA for the CDR3 is TGCGCCAGCAGCTACGGACACACGAACACTGAAGCTTTCTTT. Its protein product is CASSYGHTNTEAFF.

The chain links TRBV6-2 or TRBV6-3 to TRBJ2-2; D might be TRBD2 (6 bases). The CDR3 totals 16 residues. V was clipped by 0 bases and J by 9 bases, with 17 bases between them. Germline lookup yields CDR1 MNHEY and CDR2 SVGEGT. The CDR3 DNA reads TGTGCCAGCAGTTACTCGACGAGGACTATCAACCGGGAGCTGTTTTTT. This encodes CASSYSTRTINRELFF.

This clonotype was picked up a small number of times. The rearrangement uses TRBV5-1 and TRBJ2-3; D unresolved. This CDR3 has 14 amino acids. Trimming stripped 0 bases from V and 4 bases from J, with 9 bases between. The germline gives CDR1 SGHRS, CDR2 YFSETQ. The CDR3 bases are TGCGCCAGCAGCTTGGTATTAGACTCAGATACGCAGTATTTT. Protein sequence: CASSLVLDSDTQYF. Using reference TRBV5-1 and TRBJ2-3 for the parts outside the CDR3, the full variable domain is KAGVTQTPRYLIKTRGQQVTLSCSPISGHRSVSWYQQTPGQGLQFLFEYFSETQRNKGNFPGRFSGRQFSNSRSEMNVSTLELGDSALYLCASSLVLDSDTQYFGPGTRLTVL.

This rearrangement joins TRBV7-6 to TRBJ2-3, with 9 bases identical to TRBD2. After removal of 0 bases from V and 2 bases from J, the junction contained 6 bases not matched to a gene. This CDR3 has 17 amino acids. Germline CDR1 SGHVS, CDR2 FNYEAQ. CDR3 nucleotides: TGTGCCAGCAGCTTAGCGGGGGTAGCGGGAGTCACAGATACGCAGTATTTT. As protein: CASSLAGVAGVTDTQYF.

The rearrangement joins TRBV5-8 to TRBJ2-1; no clear D gene. The CDR3 has 15 amino acids. The V gene lost 0 bases and the J gene lost 3 bases, with 10 bases spanning the gap. Germline lookup yields CDR1 SGHTS and CDR2 YDEGEE. CDR3: CASSLGKVVYNEQFF. The CDR3 nucleotides read TGTGCCAGCAGCTTGGGCAAAGTGGTCTACAATGAGCAGTTCTTC.

Ten or more counts support this clonotype. The V call is TRBV12-3 or TRBV12-4, the J call TRBJ2-1; D might be TRBD2 (5 bases). CDR3 size: 16 residues. Trimming removed 8 bases at V and 0 bases at J, with 17 bases between. The chain's CDR3 is CASSLGSLSSYNEQFF. For the CDR3, the DNA is TGTGCCAGCTCTTTGGGGAGCCTCAGCTCCTACAATGAGCAGTTCTTC.

Only a few counts were recorded for this clonotype. J is TRBJ2-2 and V is TRBV5-6, with D uncertain. The CDR3 runs to 17 residues. Trimming removed 2 bases at V and 5 bases at J, with 19 bases between. The germline CDR1 and CDR2 sequences are SGHDT and YYEEEE. CDR3 sequence reads: CASSFRGNYRPTGELFF. The CDR3 nucleotides are TGTGCCAGCAGCTTTCGCGGAAACTACCGACCGACCGGGGAGCTGTTTTTT.

For the CDR3, the DNA is TGTGCCAGCAGCCGAGGAGGCGGGGACACCGGGGAGCTGTTTTTT. Protein sequence: CASSRGGGDTGELFF. V usage is TRBV7-9 and J usage is TRBJ2-2; the D gene is possibly TRBD2 (6 bases). The V gene lost 5 bases and the J gene lost 3 bases, with 13 bases spanning the gap. The length of the CDR3 is 15 residues. Germline loops: CDR1 SEHNR, CDR2 FQNEAQ (reference sequence). The whole variable domain, remainder taken from reference TRBV7-9 and TRBJ2-2, is DTGVSQNPRHKITKRGQNVTFRCDPISEHNRLYWYRQTLGQGPEFLTYFQNEAQLEKSRLLSDRFSAERPKGSFSTLEIQRTEQGDSAMYLCASSRGGGDTGELFFGEGSRLTVL.

The rearrangement uses TRBV5-1 and TRBJ2-2; TRBD1 aligns across 7 bases. Germline V lookup: CDR1 SGHRS, CDR2 YFSETQ. This CDR3 comprises 17 residues. Unmatched junction bases numbered 8, after V lost 3 bases and J lost 0 bases. The CDR3 loop is CASSYSTQGPNTGELFF. As DNA, the CDR3 is TGCGCCAGCAGCTATTCGACACAGGGGCCGAACACCGGGGAGCTGTTTTTT. Based on the CDR3 plus reference TRBV5-1 and TRBJ2-2, the full variable domain is KAGVTQTPRYLIKTRGQQVTLSCSPISGHRSVSWYQQTPGQGLQFLFEYFSETQRNKGNFPGRFSGRQFSNSRSEMNVSTLELGDSALYLCASSYSTQGPNTGELFFGEGSRLTVL.

The chain links TRBV5-1 to TRBJ2-7; 9 bases map to TRBD2. Trimming removed 4 bases from V and 2 bases from J; junction bases left unmatched: 16. In germline, CDR1 is SGHRS, CDR2 YFSETQ. The CDR3 length is 18 residues. CDR3 loop: CASSLEQTSGGWTYEQYF. The CDR3 DNA reads TGCGCCAGCAGCCTCGAACAGACTAGCGGAGGATGGACCTACGAGCAGTACTTC.

The J gene is TRBJ2-2, the V gene TRBV5-6, with a tentative D call TRBD1 (6 bases). The V gene lost 1 base and the J gene lost 3 bases, with 16 bases spanning the gap. Germline V gene data show CDR1 as SGHDT and CDR2 as YYEEEE. CDR3 size: 17 residues. The CDR3 DNA follows: TGTGCCAGCAGCTTGTATCGCCAGGGGCCTTACACCGGGGAGCTGTTTTTT. Encoded protein: CASSLYRQGPYTGELFF.